A single sample is the source of the 17 T cell receptor beta chains below, sequenced in a study of cytotoxic CD8 clonotypes in ibrutinib-treated CLL. Generated by immunoSEQ multiplex PCR, the TCRdb table keeps only in-frame clones and is missing some. The top ten clones hold roughly 6.4% of a sample with 200,000 or so clones, more than 65% of them seen once. Here the sequenced sample was PBMCs, taken after 12 months of ibrutinib treatment. These receptors all come from a human donor with chronic lymphocytic leukemia.

This clone appeared a few times. This rearrangement joins TRBV30 to TRBJ1-2, with a weak D call TRBD1 (5 bases). The CDR3 extends over 15 amino acids. The germline V gene encodes CDR1 GTSNPN and CDR2 SVGIG (reference sequence). V was clipped by 1 base and J by 2 bases, with 14 bases between them. The CDR3, as DNA: TGTGCCTGGAGTGGGGGCAACCTGGAGAACTATGGCTACACCTTC. It codes for CAWSGGNLENYGYTF.

This rearrangement joins TRBV19 to TRBJ1-3; D may be TRBD1 (5 bases). Germline lookup yields CDR1 LNHDA and CDR2 SQIVND (reference sequence). This CDR3 has 17 residues. With 5 bases removed from V and 0 bases from J, the gap between germline ends came to 17 bases. CDR3 nucleotides: TGTGCCAGTAGTTGGAGGGGCATAACTAGCTCTGGAAACACCATATATTTT. Its protein is CASSWRGITSSGNTIYF. The full variable domain, its missing parts supplied by reference TRBV19 and TRBJ1-3, is DGGITQSPKYLFRKEGQNVTLSCEQNLNHDAMYWYRQDPGQGLRLIYYSQIVNDFQKGDIAEGYSVSREKKESFPLTVTSAQKNPTAFYLCASSWRGITSSGNTIYFGEGSWLTVV.

The V and J genes are TRBV7-6 and TRBJ1-2; D is perhaps TRBD1 (5 bases). Germline CDR1 and CDR2: SGHVS and FNYEAQ. The CDR3 spans 15 residues. Trimming took 1 base from V and 3 from J, leaving 12 bases between them. The CDR3 loop reads CASSLELAGHYGYTF. The CDR3 bases are TGTGCCAGCAGCTTAGAGCTGGCAGGGCACTATGGCTACACCTTC.

V usage is TRBV6-5 and J usage is TRBJ1-5; D call uncertain. V shed 1 base and J shed 1 base, with 5 bases lying between them. CDR3 size: 14 residues. Germline CDR1 and CDR2: MNHEY and SVGAGI. The chain's CDR3 is CASSYLGSNQPQHF. DNA for the CDR3: TGTGCCAGCAGTTACTTGGGAAGCAATCAGCCCCAGCATTTT.

The chain has TRBV6-4 and TRBJ2-1, with D maybe TRBD1 (5 bases). CDR1 and CDR2 from the germline V gene are MRHNA and SNTAGT. Trimming removed 4 bases at V and 7 bases at J, with 14 bases between. The CDR3 totals 14 residues. The CDR3 loop reads CASSVSRAKNEQFF. In DNA, the CDR3 is TGTGCCAGCAGTGTCTCCAGGGCTAAAAATGAGCAGTTCTTC.

This clone was recorded only once. Relative to the germline gene, one junction end is altered; a read error may explain this. The V call is TRBV9, the J call TRBJ1-5; tentative D call: TRBD1 (6 bases). The CDR3 consists of 14 residues. CDR1 SGDLS and CDR2 YYNGEE come from the germline V gene. The CDR3 protein is CASSVFRGLSAPAF. DNA of the CDR3: TGTGCCAGCAGCGTATTCAGGGGCCTATCAGCCCCAGCATTT.

The chain employs TRBV7-9 and TRBJ1-1; 9 nucleotides align to TRBD1. The CDR3 is 15 residues long. The V segment lost 5 bases and the J segment 5 bases; nucleotides outside the gene matches: 9. CDR1 and CDR2 (germline): SEHNR, FQNEAQ (reference sequence). The CDR3 sequence: CASSLGTGLETEAFF. Here the CDR3 DNA reads TGTGCCAGCAGCCTAGGGACAGGGCTGGAAACTGAAGCTTTCTTT.

V and J are TRBV5-1 and TRBJ1-4; D remains ambiguous. With 2 bases removed from V and 5 bases from J, the gap between germline ends came to 1 base. CDR1 and CDR2 (germline): SGHRS, YFSETQ. The length of the CDR3 is 11 residues. The CDR3 loop reads CASSFNEKLFF. The CDR3 DNA sequence: TGCGCCAGCAGCTTCAATGAAAAACTGTTTTTT.

The chain is built from TRBV7-6 and TRBJ1-3; D unresolved. CDR1 is SGHVS and CDR2 is FNYEAQ in the germline V gene. The CDR3 consists of 15 residues. V was pared by 5 bases and J by 1 base, with 12 bases between. The CDR3 reads CASSPEGGSGNTIYF. The CDR3 nucleotides are TGTGCCAGCAGCCCCGAGGGAGGGTCTGGAAACACCATATATTTT.

The chain's CDR3 is CASSQGEGTASNQPQHF. The CDR3 nucleotides are TGCGCCAGCAGCCAAGGGGAGGGGACAGCAAGCAATCAGCCCCAGCATTTT. The chain recombines TRBV4-3 with TRBJ1-5; 7 bases are a match to TRBD1. Germline loops: CDR1 LGHNA, CDR2 YSLEER. V trimming: 1 base; J trimming: 1 base; junction bases outside the gene matches: 7. The CDR3 contains 17 residues.

About this clone: The same CDR3 can be traced to other DNA sequences in this sample. This rearrangement joins TRBV19 to TRBJ1-5, with D tentatively TRBD1 (5 bases). Deletions cut 2 bases from V and 3 bases from J, with 11 bases between. The length of the CDR3 is 15 residues. In germline, CDR1 is LNHDA, CDR2 SQIVND (reference sequence). The CDR3 reads CASSIQGRSNQPQHF. CDR3 in DNA: TGTGCCAGTAGTATACAGGGTCGATCCAATCAGCCCCAGCATTTT.

In its sample, this clone was seen many times. The rearrangement uses TRBV11-3 and TRBJ2-1; 7 bases agree with TRBD2. Germline-derived CDR1 and CDR2 are SGHNT and YENEEA. Trimming at V came to 5 bases and at J to 10 bases, leaving 20 bases not matched to a gene. The CDR3 sequence is 17 residues long. Here the CDR3 DNA reads TGTGCCAGCAGCACCCCCAAGGGAGGGCCTTTCTCAAACGAGCAGTTCTTC. This sequence encodes CASSTPKGGPFSNEQFF.

The chain recombines TRBV2 with TRBJ2-7; no definite D call. The CDR3 extends over 11 amino acids. The V gene's germline CDR1 is SNHLY and CDR2 FYNNEI. V dropped 7 bases and J dropped 4 bases, with 8 bases sitting between them. The CDR3 nucleotides read TGTGCCAGCAAAGACTTTTACGAGCAGTACTTC. It yields the protein CASKDFYEQYF.

V usage is TRBV5-6 and J usage is TRBJ2-7, with D unclear. The CDR3 totals 14 residues. V shed 1 base and J shed 0 bases, with 8 bases lying between them. CDR1 is SGHDT and CDR2 is YYEEEE in the germline V gene. The CDR3 loop reads CASSLFGSSYEQYF. The DNA of the CDR3 is TGTGCCAGCAGCTTGTTCGGCAGCTCCTACGAGCAGTACTTC.

This rearrangement joins TRBV5-1 to TRBJ2-7; 8 bases are shared with TRBD1. Per the germline V gene, CDR1 is SGHRS and CDR2 is YFSETQ. This CDR3 is 16 amino acids long. With V trimmed by 6 bases and J by 3 bases, 14 bases remained unmatched. Here the CDR3 reads CASTLGLPGGNYEQYF. DNA for the CDR3: TGCGCCAGCACGCTAGGTTTACCAGGGGGCAACTACGAGCAGTACTTC.

This clone was seen once. The chain carries TRBV11-2 and TRBJ2-7; 8 positions agree with TRBD1. In germline, CDR1 is SGHAT, CDR2 FQNNGV. The CDR3 spans 15 residues. V shed 5 bases and J 5 bases; nucleotides not matched to a gene: 11. The CDR3 is CASSPTGGKRHEQYF. The CDR3 DNA reads as TGTGCCAGCAGCCCTACAGGGGGGAAGCGGCACGAGCAGTACTTC.

The chain uses TRBV6-6 and TRBJ2-1; 8 bases align to TRBD2. Germline CDR1 MNHNY, CDR2 SVGAGI (reference sequence). With 7 bases clipped from V and 3 bases from J, the junction kept 8 bases outside the gene matches. The CDR3 spans 15 residues. The chain's CDR3 is CASTAREGYYNEQFF. The CDR3, as DNA: TGTGCCAGCACGGCCCGGGAGGGGTACTACAATGAGCAGTTCTTC.